Shown below are 22 T cell receptor beta chains from a single sample sequenced in a study of T-cell memory formation after mild COVID-19 (dated by TCRdb to the early 2020s). Library preparation was by 5' RACE. Sequencing was performed on an Illumina NovaSeq 6000. The public reads were quality trimmed at Q25 with fastp and then assembled into clones with MiXCR by TCRdb, keeping productive beta chains. Rows with a matching CDR3 protein are joined into one entry that keeps the most common DNA and genes. This sample gives approximately 580,000 distinct CDR3 sequences in total; roughly 20% of them show up just once. Approximately 12% of the sample is held by the ten biggest clonotypes. The sequencing input was PBMCs or a T cell subset sorted from them (not recorded which). All receptors derive from an adult woman who had mild COVID-19 (a few samples of this study predate the infection). The sample titles of this study are shuffled in the database, so cell type and time point are left out; the donor was told from shared clones.

This clonotype has a handful of counts. DNA of the CDR3: TGCGCCAGCAGCCAAGTCCCTTCGGGGAACACTGAAGCTTTCTTT. Its translation: CASSQVPSGNTEAFF. The V gene is TRBV4-3, the J gene TRBJ1-1; D not certain. V shed 1 base and J shed 1 base, with 10 bases lying between them. The CDR3 is made up of 15 amino acids. Germline loops: CDR1 LGHNA, CDR2 YSLEER.

This clonotype was seen only a few times. The CDR3 loop is CASSDEPEPPLHF. Written as DNA, the CDR3 is TGTGCCAGCAGTGATGAGCCGGAGCCACCCCTCCACTTT. This chain joins TRBV25-1 and TRBJ1-6; D not resolved. V shed 3 bases and J shed 11 bases, with 11 bases lying between them. The germline V gene has CDR1 MGHDK and CDR2 SYGVNS. The CDR3 is 13 amino acids.

This clonotype was observed a few times. V and J are TRBV20-1 and TRBJ2-1; TRBD2 aligns across 7 bases. This CDR3 has 18 residues. Trimming cost V 2 bases and J 0 bases; bases outside gene matches: 13. Germline V gene data show CDR1 as DFQATT and CDR2 as SNEGSKA (reference sequence). DNA of the CDR3: TGCAGTGCTAGATCCCTAGCGGCAATACAGAGCTCCTACAATGAGCAGTTCTTC. It yields the protein CSARSLAAIQSSYNEQFF.

At least ten counts were recorded for this clonotype. V usage is TRBV7-9 and J usage is TRBJ2-3, with D unresolved. Trimming shortened V by 5 bases and J by 0 bases, and 12 bases separated the two germline ends. There are 15 residues in the CDR3. Germline V gene sequence: CDR1 SEHNR, CDR2 FQNEAQ (reference sequence). CDR3 bases: TGTGCCAGCAGCCCCCTTGGGCTAAGCACAGATACGCAGTATTTT. Translated, it gives CASSPLGLSTDTQYF. Full variable domain (remainder filled in from reference TRBV7-9 and TRBJ2-3): DTGVSQNPRHKITKRGQNVTFRCDPISEHNRLYWYRQTLGQGPEFLTYFQNEAQLEKSRLLSDRFSAERPKGSFSTLEIQRTEQGDSAMYLCASSPLGLSTDTQYFGPGTRLTVL.

V is TRBV18 and J is TRBJ2-3; D might be TRBD1 or TRBD2, each matching 5 bases. V lost 5 bases and J lost 1, with 10 bases in between. The CDR3 is 14 residues long. Looked up from germline, CDR1 is KGHSH and CDR2 is LQKENI. The CDR3 here is CASSRGRGTDTQYF. The CDR3 DNA is TGTGCCAGCTCAAGGGGACGGGGCACAGATACGCAGTATTTT.

This clonotype was observed at least ten times. V usage is TRBV7-2 and J usage is TRBJ1-5, with D tentatively TRBD1 (6 bases). This CDR3 contains 15 residues. CDR1 and CDR2 (germline): SGHTA, FQGNSA. Deletions cut 2 bases from V and 4 bases from J, with 12 bases between. The CDR3 is CASSLRGARNQPQHF. The CDR3 region has the DNA TGTGCCAGCAGCTTACGGGGGGCGCGTAATCAGCCCCAGCATTTT.

This clonotype was found a few times. The chain joins TRBV12-3 or TRBV12-4 to TRBJ2-7; D is possibly TRBD1 (6 bases). V lost 2 bases and J 6 bases, leaving 14 bases between the germline ends. The CDR3 covers 14 residues. CDR3 region: CASSLSSGASEQYF. CDR3 sequence (DNA): TGTGCCAGCAGTTTATCGTCAGGGGCAAGCGAGCAGTACTTC.

This clonotype was observed a few times. The chain recombines TRBV6-1 with TRBJ1-4, with TRBD1 matching over 11 bases. The V segment lost 1 base and the J segment 10 bases; nucleotides outside the gene matches: 8. Germline V gene data show CDR1 as MNHNS and CDR2 as SASEGT. The CDR3 spans 16 residues. In DNA, the CDR3 is TGTGCCAGCAGTGAAGGGACAGGGGGCCCCTTTGGAAAACTGTTTTTT. Its protein is CASSEGTGGPFGKLFF.

V and J are TRBV5-4 and TRBJ2-3, with 11 bases aligning to TRBD2. This CDR3 is built from 18 residues. V was pared by 1 base and J by 5 bases, with 12 bases of the junction left unmatched. Germline CDR1 SGHNT, CDR2 YYREEE (reference sequence). CDR3: CASSLLAIAGGPGDTQYF. CDR3 DNA: TGTGCCAGCAGCTTGTTGGCGATAGCGGGGGGGCCAGGAGATACGCAGTATTTT.

V usage is TRBV5-1 and J usage is TRBJ1-2, with D possibly TRBD1 on 5 matching bases. The CDR3 covers 18 residues. V lost 4 bases to trimming and J lost 0 bases, with 22 bases between them. Germline V CDR1 and CDR2: SGHRS, YFSETQ. CDR3 nucleotides: TGCGCCAGCAGCCCGACCGGGACCTGGGCCCCAACTAACTATGGCTACACCTTC. Amino acids: CASSPTGTWAPTNYGYTF.

The chain recombines TRBV12-3 or TRBV12-4 with TRBJ2-7, with 7 nucleotides matching TRBD1. This CDR3 is built from 15 residues. V dropped 6 bases and J dropped 2; count of bases not matched to a gene: 10. DNA for the CDR3: TGTGCCAGCAGCATACAGGGGATTGTGGCCTACGAGCAGTACTTC. This gives the protein CASSIQGIVAYEQYF.

CDR3 region: CASSTRDIYYGYTF. In DNA form, the CDR3 reads TGTGCCAGCAGCACCCGGGACATCTACTATGGCTACACCTTC. The genes are TRBV7-2 and TRBJ1-2, with D possibly being TRBD1 (6 bases). The CDR3 extends over 14 amino acids. Deletions cut 5 bases from V and 3 bases from J, with 13 bases between. Per the germline V gene, CDR1 is SGHTA and CDR2 is FQGNSA.

The chain employs TRBV7-2 and TRBJ1-2; D remains unclear. The CDR3 has 14 residues. Germline CDR1 and CDR2: SGHTA and FQGNSA. V was shortened by 1 base and J by 0 bases, with 6 bases between the two germline ends. As DNA, the CDR3 is TGTGCCAGCAGCTTAGTTGCAGCTAACTATGGCTACACCTTC. Its protein product is CASSLVAANYGYTF.

This clonotype was recorded a few times. V usage is TRBV20-1 and J usage is TRBJ1-2; possibly TRBD1 for D (6 bases). The CDR3 runs to 13 residues. The germline V gene encodes CDR1 DFQATT and CDR2 SNEGSKA (reference sequence). The CDR3 protein is CSFGTPTNYGYTF. Here the CDR3 DNA reads TGCAGCTTCGGGACACCGACTAACTATGGCTACACCTTC.

The chain employs TRBV2 and TRBJ1-2, with D uncertain. Trimming took off 4 bases at V and 1 base at J, with 13 bases between the two ends. The CDR3 is 15 amino acids. Germline V lookup: CDR1 SNHLY, CDR2 FYNNEI. CDR3 sequence (DNA): TGTGCCAGCAGTGTACGACGGTCTAATAACTATGGCTACACCTTC. The encoded protein is CASSVRRSNNYGYTF.

The sample holds a few counts of this clonotype. The rearrangement uses TRBV29-1 and TRBJ1-5, with 10 positions matching TRBD1. Germline values: CDR1 SQVTM, CDR2 ANQGSEA. The CDR3 totals 15 residues. The V segment lost 6 bases and the J segment 5 bases; nucleotides outside the gene matches: 10. Here the CDR3 DNA reads TGCAGCGTCCAGGTACGAGGACAGGGGGATCAGCCCCAGCATTTT. It translates to CSVQVRGQGDQPQHF.

This clonotype was found many times. The chain joins TRBV14 to TRBJ1-1; unclear D gene. Germline lookup yields CDR1 SGHDN and CDR2 FVKESK. Trimming took off 0 bases at V and 0 bases at J, with 2 bases between the two ends. This CDR3 is 13 amino acids long. The CDR3 here is CASSQDMNTEAFF. The CDR3 DNA reads TGTGCCAGCAGCCAAGATATGAACACTGAAGCTTTCTTT.

The chain has TRBV11-3 and TRBJ2-2; 8 nucleotides match TRBD1. Germline assignment: CDR1 SGHNT and CDR2 YENEEA. The ends lost 5 bases at V and 7 bases at J; junction bases unmatched: 9. This CDR3 spans 15 amino acids. CDR3 sequence (DNA): TGTGCCAGCAGCCCCGCCACAGGGGGTTTCGGGGAGCTGTTTTTT. Translated: CASSPATGGFGELFF.

The sample holds a few counts of this clonotype. CDR3 sequence: CASSFRTGTSGGAGDTQYF. The CDR3 DNA reads as TGCGCCAGCAGCTTTCGAACCGGGACTAGCGGGGGGGCTGGAGATACGCAGTATTTT. The gene calls are TRBV5-1 and TRBJ2-3; 16 nucleotides align to TRBD2. The CDR3 is 19 residues long. Germline loops: CDR1 SGHRS, CDR2 YFSETQ. The trim removed 2 bases at V and 5 bases at J, leaving 11 bases unmatched.

The CDR3 sequence: CASSPPGQGFEQYF. CDR3 sequence (DNA): TGTGCCAGCAGCCCACCGGGACAGGGGTTCGAGCAGTACTTC. The V gene is TRBV12-3 or TRBV12-4, the J gene TRBJ2-7; 10 bases map to TRBD1. The CDR3 has 14 residues. V lost 6 bases and J lost 6; bases outside the gene matches: 8.

The rearrangement links TRBV6-5 to TRBJ2-1; tentative D call: TRBD1 (5 bases). Germline V gene data show CDR1 as MNHEY and CDR2 as SVGAGI. V was trimmed by 6 bases and J by 9 bases, leaving 12 bases between them. The CDR3 runs to 12 residues. As DNA, the CDR3 is TGTGCCAGCAGCCCAGGGCCACGTGAGCAGTTCTTC. It specifies CASSPGPREQFF.

V and J are TRBV3-1 and TRBJ2-1; maybe TRBD1 (5 bases). The CDR3 length is 17 residues. Trimming pared 0 bases from V and 5 bases from J, leaving 17 bases between. Germline-derived CDR1 and CDR2 are LGHDT and YNNKEL (reference sequence). This CDR3 reads CASSQDALGLDNNEQFF. CDR3 bases: TGTGCCAGCAGCCAAGATGCCTTGGGGCTAGATAACAATGAGCAGTTCTTC.